This T cell receptor beta chain was sequenced in a study of graft-versus-host responses after intestinal transplantation. Across the whole study: Every recipient had anti-thymocyte globulin induction and around 3 years of tacrolimus plus steroids.

Clones were sequenced by immunoSEQ multiplex PCR, and TCRdb holds only the in-frame ones, with some missing. Of more than 85,000 clones in the sample, less than 95% are singletons; the top ten hold about 0.072%. Trimming cost V 7 bases and J 10 bases, with 17 bases left between them. Germline CDR1 is MNHEY and CDR2 is SMNVEV (reference sequence). This CDR3 has 13 residues. Concerning this clone itself: Its antigen is as yet unknown.

Findings and limits, study-wide: Those patients showing graft-donor T cell macrochimerism displayed high graft-versus-host to host-versus-graft clonal ratios in allografts. Among recipient marrow samples, GvH clones were found; some appeared first in ileum or blood.

This clonotype was obtained from a human donor who was the organ donor for an intestinal transplant. Source: unstimulated CD8+ T cells sorted from spleen or lymph node cells, taken before transplant. The genes are TRBV27 and TRBJ2-1; D is possibly TRBD2 (5 bases). The CDR3 region is CASTLGSGREQFF. The CDR3 DNA follows: TGTGCCAGCACCCTAGGGAGTGGCAGGGAGCAGTTCTTC.